The 27 T cell receptor beta chains below come from one sample, sequenced in a study of OX40 agonist ivuxolimab in advanced cancers. Assay: immunoSEQ multiplex PCR; the TCRdb copy retains only in-frame clones and omits some. The profile covers around 2,900 clones, with around 70% appearing a single time and 23% taken by the ten largest. The input for sequencing was CD4+ or CD8+ T cells sorted from blood, taken in a trial of the OX40 agonist ivuxolimab. The source of these receptors is an adult with an advanced solid tumor such as melanoma, head and neck, liver or kidney cancer.

This clone turned up a few times. J is TRBJ2-3 and V is TRBV6-4, with D perhaps TRBD1 or TRBD2 (6 bases each). Germline CDR1 reads MRHNA; CDR2 reads SNTAGT. Trimming removed 6 bases at V and 4 bases at J, with 14 bases between. This CDR3 has 14 residues. CDR3 sequence: CASSGGREADTQYF. For the CDR3, the DNA is TGTGCCAGCAGCGGGGGCCGAGAGGCAGATACGCAGTATTTT.

V and J are TRBV6-5 and TRBJ2-7; unclear D gene. Trimming left V 6 bases short and J 7 bases short, with 19 bases between. The CDR3 is made up of 14 amino acids. CDR1 MNHEY and CDR2 SVGAGI come from the germline V gene. CDR3 bases: TGTGCCAGCAGCCCGGTTAAGGCCTACTTGGAGCAGTACTTC. This codes for CASSPVKAYLEQYF.

The chain links TRBV29-1 to TRBJ1-3; TRBD1 matches at 8 bases. The V gene's germline CDR1 is SQVTM and CDR2 ANQGSEA. Losses at the gene ends were 7 bases for V and 4 bases for J; bases not matched to a gene: 6. The CDR3 is made up of 13 amino acids. The CDR3 nucleotides read TGCAGCGCCCGGACAGGGAACGGAAACACCATATATTTT. It translates to CSARTGNGNTIYF.

The chain carries TRBV6-1 and TRBJ2-5; D remains ambiguous. V lost 7 bases and J 0 bases, leaving 9 bases between the germline ends. The CDR3 is 13 residues long. CDR1 is MNHNS and CDR2 is SASEGT in the germline V gene. DNA of the CDR3: TGTGCCAGCATCCCGACAAACCAAGAGACCCAGTACTTC. Its translation: CASIPTNQETQYF.

The genes are TRBV7-8 and TRBJ1-1; unclear D gene. The CDR3 spans 17 residues. V lost 2 bases, J lost 3 bases, and 19 bases lay in between. Germline V gives CDR1 SGHVS, CDR2 FQNEAQ. Written as DNA, the CDR3 is TGTGCCAGCAGCTTATTTTATTATAGTGGGTCTGACACTGAAGCTTTCTTT. Translation: CASSLFYYSGSDTEAFF.

The chain employs TRBV4-1 and TRBJ1-5; D is uncertain. The CDR3 is 14 amino acids. With 6 bases removed from V and 5 bases from J, the gap between germline ends came to 14 bases. Germline CDR1 and CDR2: MGHRA and YSYEKL. In nucleotides, the CDR3 is TGCGCCAGCAGTCCTGGCGAAGGATATCAGCCCCAGCATTTT. This sequence encodes CASSPGEGYQPQHF.

CDR3 DNA: TGTGCCAGCAGTTCGGGACTTCAAGAGACCCAGTACTTC. As protein: CASSSGLQETQYF. The J gene is TRBJ2-5, the V gene TRBV28; perhaps TRBD2 as D (6 bases). The CDR3 runs to 13 residues. Germline CDR1 and CDR2: MDHEN and SYDVKM. With 4 bases removed from V and 2 bases from J, the gap between germline ends came to 8 bases.

This sequence joins TRBV4-1 and TRBJ2-2, with no clear D. The length of the CDR3 is 13 residues. V was cut by 2 bases and J by 6 bases, with 7 bases left in between. Germline-derived CDR1 and CDR2 are MGHRA and YSYEKL. CDR3 bases: TGCGCCAGCAGCCAATCAGGACCCGGGGAGCTGTTTTTT. It translates to CASSQSGPGELFF.

The chain recombines TRBV6-1 with TRBJ1-1, with unresolved D. The CDR3 spans 17 residues. V dropped 0 bases and J dropped 1 base, with 15 bases sitting between them. Germline CDR1 reads MNHNS; CDR2 reads SASEGT. In DNA, the CDR3 is TGTGCCAGCAGTGAAGCCCCAGGAGGCGCGACGAACACTGAAGCTTTCTTT. Its protein is CASSEAPGGATNTEAFF.

The rearrangement joins TRBV2 to TRBJ2-7, with D maybe TRBD2 (5 bases). CDR3 size: 15 residues. The germline V and J ends were trimmed by 5 bases and 1 base, with 15 bases remaining between them. Germline lookup yields CDR1 SNHLY and CDR2 FYNNEI. The CDR3 DNA reads TGTGCCAGCAGTACTAGAGTTACTAAATCCTACGAGCAGTACTTC. It yields the protein CASSTRVTKSYEQYF.

The chain uses TRBV6-8 and TRBJ1-6; no firm D call. The V end lost 4 bases, the J end lost 9 bases, and 13 bases lay between the germline ends. This CDR3 region has 14 residues. The germline gives CDR1 MNHGY, CDR2 SAAAGT. This chain's CDR3 is CASSSGLEGSPLHF. CDR3 sequence (DNA): TGTGCCAGCAGTTCCGGCCTAGAGGGTTCACCCCTCCACTTT.

This clone showed up just a few times. The CDR3 loop is CASRTSGSYNEQFF. The CDR3 DNA is TGTGCCAGCAGGACTAGCGGCTCCTACAATGAGCAGTTCTTC. The chain couples TRBV5-4 to TRBJ2-1, with 9 bases fitting TRBD2. From germline, CDR1 is SGHNT and CDR2 YYREEE (reference sequence). This CDR3 has 14 residues. With V trimmed by 5 bases and J by 0 bases, 0 bases remained unmatched.

In this sample, this clone turned up once. The V call is TRBV7-9, the J call TRBJ1-6; D is unclear. Trimming removed 4 bases from V and 12 bases from J, with 13 bases in between. The CDR3 covers 13 residues. Germline V CDR1 and CDR2: SEHNR, FQNEAQ (reference sequence). The CDR3 DNA is TGTGCCAGCAGCTCCATGGGTCTTGTACCCCTCCACTTT. Protein sequence: CASSSMGLVPLHF.

CDR3 DNA: TGTGCCAGTCGTCTACAGGGGATCGCCGGGGAGCTGTTTTTT. Translation: CASRLQGIAGELFF. The chain combines TRBV19 with TRBJ2-2; 7 nucleotides agree with TRBD1. The CDR3 runs to 14 residues. The germline V gene encodes CDR1 LNHDA and CDR2 SQIVND (reference sequence). V shed 8 bases, J shed 6 bases, and the junction held 9 bases outside the gene matches.

The chain joins TRBV7-8 to TRBJ1-3; D is uncertain. Germline CDR1 is SGHVS and CDR2 is FQNEAQ. Deletions cut 5 bases from V and 4 bases from J, with 6 bases between. The CDR3 length is 12 residues. CDR3 DNA: TGTGCCAGCAGCCCACAAGGAAACACCATATATTTT. Translating gives CASSPQGNTIYF.

V is TRBV2 and J is TRBJ2-5; D remains ambiguous. Germline CDR1 reads SNHLY; CDR2 reads FYNNEI. V was clipped by 3 bases and J by 0 bases, with 5 bases between them. The length of the CDR3 is 13 residues. In DNA form, the CDR3 reads TGTGCCAGCAGTGACACGTACCAAGAGACCCAGTACTTC. Its translation: CASSDTYQETQYF.

The chain links TRBV7-9 to TRBJ2-7, with D unclear. This CDR3 region has 13 residues. Between the trimmed V and J ends, which lost 3 bases and 5 bases, there was a span of 11 bases. Looked up from germline, CDR1 is SEHNR and CDR2 is FQNEAQ (reference sequence). In nucleotides, the CDR3 is TGTGCCAGCAGCTTTTCTGCTAGTAACGAGCAGTACTTC. Translated: CASSFSASNEQYF.

This chain joins TRBV9 and TRBJ2-3, with TRBD2 matching 7 bases. The length of the CDR3 is 15 residues. Germline V gene data show CDR1 as SGDLS and CDR2 as YYNGEE. Trimming cost V 3 bases and J 3 bases; bases outside gene matches: 7. This CDR3 reads CASSATDGGTDTQYF. As DNA, the CDR3 is TGTGCCAGCAGCGCCACGGACGGGGGGACAGATACGCAGTATTTT. Using reference TRBV9 and TRBJ2-3 for the parts outside the CDR3, the full variable domain is DSGVTQTPKHLITATGQRVTLRCSPRSGDLSVYWYQQSLDQGLQFLIQYYNGEERAKGNILERFSAQQFPDLHSELNLSSLELGDSALYFCASSATDGGTDTQYFGPGTRLTVL.

This clone has only a few counts. The chain recombines TRBV4-3 with TRBJ2-3; TRBD2 might be the D (5 bases). Germline V lookup: CDR1 LGHNA, CDR2 YSLEER. CDR3 size: 15 residues. V lost 0 bases and J lost 6, with 13 bases in between. CDR3 DNA sequence: TGCGCCAGCAGCCAAGATCTAGGAGGAGCGGATACGCAGTATTTT. This sequence encodes CASSQDLGGADTQYF.

This chain links TRBV19 with TRBJ2-1; no reliable D call. The CDR3 sequence is 14 residues long. The germline V and J ends were trimmed by 6 bases and 0 bases, with 9 bases remaining between them. Germline CDR1 is LNHDA and CDR2 is SQIVND (reference sequence). In DNA, the CDR3 is TGTGCCAGTAGCCAAATCAACTCCTACAATGAGCAGTTCTTC. Protein sequence: CASSQINSYNEQFF.

V usage is TRBV7-9 and J usage is TRBJ2-5; 7 bases map to TRBD2. Germline-derived CDR1 and CDR2 are SEHNR and FQNEAQ (reference sequence). V lost 4 bases to trimming and J lost 2 bases; unmatched junction nucleotides: 1. The CDR3 spans 13 residues. CDR3 region: CASSWEGQETQYF. The CDR3 DNA is TGTGCCAGCAGCTGGGAGGGACAAGAGACCCAGTACTTC.

This chain's CDR3 is CASSVGSSGRANTDTQYF. In DNA form, the CDR3 reads TGTGCCAGCAGCGTAGGATCTAGCGGGAGGGCTAACACAGATACGCAGTATTTT. The chain links TRBV9 to TRBJ2-3; 12 bases are shared with TRBD2. The CDR3 length is 18 residues. V lost 0 bases and J lost 2; bases outside the gene matches: 7. Germline V gene lookup returns CDR1 SGDLS and CDR2 YYNGEE.

The chain has TRBV28 and TRBJ2-2; 10 bases agree with TRBD2. The CDR3 length is 16 residues. Germline V gene sequence: CDR1 MDHEN, CDR2 SYDVKM. The V gene end was trimmed by 6 bases and the J gene end by 7 bases; junction bases not matched to a gene: 11. The DNA for the CDR3 is TGTGCCAGCAGGGCCAGCGGGAGGGCCCTGGGCGGGGAGCTGTTTTTT. Amino acids: CASRASGRALGGELFF. Full variable domain (outside the CDR3, taken from reference TRBV28 and TRBJ2-2): DVKVTQSSRYLVKRTGEKVFLECVQDMDHENMFWYRQDPGLGLRLIYFSYDVKMKEKGDIPEGYSVSREKKERFSLILESASTNQTSMYLCASRASGRALGGELFFGEGSRLTVL.

This clone was counted only a few times. The rearrangement uses TRBV6-5 and TRBJ2-7; 8 bases align to TRBD2. Trimming cost V 8 bases and J 5 bases; bases outside gene matches: 11. Germline V CDR1 and CDR2: MNHEY, SVGAGI. The CDR3 spans 14 residues. CDR3 amino acids: CASARGGDFDEQYF. In DNA, the CDR3 is TGTGCCAGCGCTCGGGGGGGCGACTTTGACGAGCAGTACTTC.

The rearrangement links TRBV7-8 to TRBJ2-7; D is perhaps TRBD1 or TRBD2 (5 bases each). The germline V gene has CDR1 SGHVS and CDR2 FQNEAQ. Trimming removed 10 bases at V and 4 bases at J, with 14 bases between. The CDR3 has 12 amino acids. CDR3 amino acids: CATEGSKYEQYF. DNA for the CDR3: TGTGCCACCGAGGGGAGTAAATACGAGCAGTACTTC.

The chain employs TRBV2 and TRBJ2-3; D ambiguous. CDR1 and CDR2 (germline): SNHLY, FYNNEI. Trimming removed 2 bases from V and 6 bases from J, with 3 bases in between. This CDR3 is 11 amino acids long. The CDR3 nucleotides are TGTGCCAGCAGTGAATTCGATACGCAGTATTTT. Residues: CASSEFDTQYF.

The V call is TRBV6-6, the J call TRBJ2-3; 7 nucleotides line up with TRBD2. This CDR3 has 15 residues. The V segment lost 3 bases and the J segment 4 bases; nucleotides outside the gene matches: 7. Per the germline V gene, CDR1 is MNHNY and CDR2 is SVGAGI (reference sequence). DNA for the CDR3: TGTGCCAGCAGTTATGCTGGGGGGGATGCAGATACGCAGTATTTT. Protein product: CASSYAGGDADTQYF.